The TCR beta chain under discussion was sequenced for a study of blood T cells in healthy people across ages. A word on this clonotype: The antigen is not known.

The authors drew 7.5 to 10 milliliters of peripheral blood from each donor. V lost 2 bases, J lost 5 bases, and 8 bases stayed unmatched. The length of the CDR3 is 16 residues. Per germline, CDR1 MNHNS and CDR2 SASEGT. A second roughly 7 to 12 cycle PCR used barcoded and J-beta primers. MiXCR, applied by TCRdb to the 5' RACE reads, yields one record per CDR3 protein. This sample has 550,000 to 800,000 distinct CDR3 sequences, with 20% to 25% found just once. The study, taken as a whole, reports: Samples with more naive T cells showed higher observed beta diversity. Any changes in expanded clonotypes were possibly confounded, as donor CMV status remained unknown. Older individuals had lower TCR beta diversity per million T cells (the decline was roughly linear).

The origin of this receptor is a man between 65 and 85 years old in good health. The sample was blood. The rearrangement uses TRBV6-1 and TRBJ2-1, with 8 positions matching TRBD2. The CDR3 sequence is CASSEQREKEDNEQFF. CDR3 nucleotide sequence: TGTGCCAGCAGTGAACAGCGGGAGAAAGAAGACAATGAGCAGTTCTTC.